The 29 T cell receptor beta chains in this list originate from one sample, sequenced in a study of response to subunit inactivated influenza vaccine. From the RT-PCR reads, TCRdb called clonotypes with MiXCR, one entry per CDR3 protein. This table holds approximately 490,000 distinct CDR3 sequences, under 8.5% found once. This material consisted of PBMCs from blood, taken roughly 24 months after vaccination. Receptors were obtained from a man aged 50 to 75 who received an inactivated influenza vaccine.

This clonotype has only a few counts. The rearrangement uses TRBV9 and TRBJ2-1; no reliable D call. This CDR3 is 15 amino acids long. V lost 1 base to trimming and J lost 0 bases, with 8 bases between them. Germline V lookup: CDR1 SGDLS, CDR2 YYNGEE. The CDR3 spells CASSVNPSSYNEQFF. CDR3 coding DNA: TGTGCCAGCAGCGTAAATCCAAGCTCCTACAATGAGCAGTTCTTC.

The CDR3 protein is CASSLHRPNEKLFF. CDR3 DNA: TGTGCCAGCAGTTTACACCGGCCAAATGAAAAACTGTTTTTT. The chain employs TRBV12-3 or TRBV12-4 and TRBJ1-4; the D is unclear. The V gene lost 2 bases and the J gene lost 5 bases, with 9 bases spanning the gap. The CDR3 spans 14 residues.

This clonotype was seen repeatedly, ten times or more. The rearrangement links TRBV20-1 to TRBJ2-1; 8 nucleotides line up with TRBD1. The junction had 8 bases not matched to a gene; V was cut back by 0 bases and J by 1 base. Germline CDR1 reads DFQATT; CDR2 reads SNEGSKA (reference sequence). This CDR3 has 17 amino acids. CDR3 region: CSARDIDGQGSYNEQFF. The DNA for the CDR3 is TGCAGTGCTAGAGATATCGACGGACAGGGATCCTACAATGAGCAGTTCTTC.

This clonotype has a count of ten or more. This chain uses TRBV20-1 with TRBJ1-1; 9 positions agree with TRBD1. CDR1 is DFQATT and CDR2 is SNEGSKA in the germline V gene (reference sequence). This CDR3 has 14 amino acids. V lost 6 bases, J lost 7 bases, and 12 bases stayed unmatched. DNA of the CDR3: TGCAGTGCCAACGAATTGGGACAGGGAATTGAAGCTTTCTTT. As protein: CSANELGQGIEAFF.

The V call is TRBV18, the J call TRBJ2-5; D is unclear. V lost 5 bases to trimming and J lost 5 bases, with 12 bases between them. Per the germline V gene, CDR1 is KGHSH and CDR2 is LQKENI. This CDR3 has 13 residues. CDR3 DNA sequence: TGTGCCAGCTCAAGAAATGACCGCGAGACCCAGTACTTC. Protein sequence: CASSRNDRETQYF. The full variable domain, rest sourced from reference TRBV18 and TRBJ2-5, is NAGVMQNPRHLVRRRGQEARLRCSPMKGHSHVYWYRQLPEEGLKFMVYLQKENIIDESGMPKERFSAEFPKEGPSILRIQQVVRGDSAAYFCASSRNDRETQYFGPGTRLLVL.

This clonotype showed up just a few times. J is TRBJ1-6 and V is TRBV20-1, with 7 bases fitting TRBD1. This CDR3 has 16 residues. V shed 6 bases and J 7 bases; nucleotides not matched to a gene: 15. From germline, CDR1 is DFQATT and CDR2 SNEGSKA (reference sequence). The CDR3: CSARGVRTGPNSPLHF. CDR3 in DNA: TGCAGTGCCCGGGGGGTGCGGACAGGCCCGAATTCACCCCTCCACTTT.

The rearrangement uses TRBV7-3 and TRBJ2-3, with TRBD1 identical over 8 bases. Per the germline V gene, CDR1 is SGHTA and CDR2 is FQGTGA. V gave up 8 bases and J gave up 5 bases; unmatched junction bases: 12. The CDR3 loop spans 15 amino acids. CDR3 in amino acids: CASAVRTGRGDTQYF. CDR3 nucleotide sequence: TGTGCCAGCGCGGTTAGGACAGGGCGAGGAGATACGCAGTATTTT.

A note on this clonotype: A much more abundant neighbour one base away suggests this may be a read error. The chain joins TRBV2 to TRBJ2-1, with 8 bases matching TRBD2. Germline CDR1 and CDR2: SNHLY and FYNNEI. The CDR3 covers 15 residues. In nucleotides, the CDR3 is TGTGCCAGCGGTGAAGGTGCGGGAGGTAGCAATGAGCAGTTCTTC. Protein: CASGEGAGGSNEQFF.

This clonotype was observed at least ten times. The chain uses TRBV6-4 and TRBJ2-1; 8 positions agree with TRBD1. Per germline, CDR1 MRHNA and CDR2 SNTAGT. V was pared by 2 bases and J by 0 bases, with 0 bases of the junction left unmatched. The CDR3 totals 15 residues. The CDR3 is CASSDTGGSYNEQFF. CDR3 coding DNA: TGTGCCAGCAGTGACACAGGGGGCTCCTACAATGAGCAGTTCTTC.

The chain recombines TRBV21-1 with TRBJ2-3; TRBD2 reflects the table's D call only, with no check against the DNA. TRBV21-1 is termed a pseudogene. This CDR3 region has 17 residues. This chain's CDR3 is CASSKEGGGKGTDTQYF. The CDR3 bases are TGTGCCAGCAGCAAAGAGGGCGGGGGGAAAGGCACAGATACGCAGTATTTT.

This clonotype was found many times. The chain recombines TRBV7-2 with TRBJ2-7; D remains ambiguous. Germline CDR1 reads SGHTA; CDR2 reads FQGNSA. V was shortened by 2 bases and J by 3 bases, with 11 bases between the two germline ends. The CDR3 is 14 amino acids. The CDR3 here is CASSLRQADYEQYF. CDR3 DNA sequence: TGTGCCAGCAGCTTAAGGCAGGCCGACTACGAGCAGTACTTC.

This clonotype appeared many times. The chain joins TRBV4-1 to TRBJ1-3; no clear D gene. V lost 4 bases and J lost 0, with 22 bases in between. Germline V gene lookup returns CDR1 MGHRA and CDR2 YSYEKL. The CDR3 runs 19 residues. The CDR3 DNA reads TGCGCCAGCAGCCCCCCTCCTTTCACCGGAATAAGCTCTGGAAACACCATATATTTT. Its protein is CASSPPPFTGISSGNTIYF.

In its sample, this clonotype was seen many times. This chain links TRBV27 with TRBJ1-1, with D possibly being TRBD1 (5 bases). V was cut by 3 bases and J by 1 base, with 12 bases left in between. Per the germline V gene, CDR1 is MNHEY and CDR2 is SMNVEV (reference sequence). This CDR3 has 15 amino acids. This CDR3 reads CASSFRRQGNTEAFF. CDR3 sequence (DNA): TGTGCCAGCAGTTTCCGCCGGCAGGGGAACACTGAAGCTTTCTTT.

This clonotype was seen a few times. J is TRBJ2-2 and V is TRBV7-8; perhaps TRBD2 as D (6 bases). Germline lookup yields CDR1 SGHVS and CDR2 FQNEAQ. CDR3 length: 14 residues. V shed 5 bases and J shed 5 bases, with 12 bases lying between them. The CDR3 region is CASSVGLATGELFF. The CDR3 nucleotides read TGTGCCAGCAGCGTGGGACTGGCAACCGGGGAGCTGTTTTTT.

This clonotype occurred many times. The rearrangement uses TRBV10-3 and TRBJ2-5; 8 bases map to TRBD2. The junction had 5 bases not matched to a gene; V was cut back by 5 bases and J by 3 bases. The CDR3 extends over 14 amino acids. Germline V gene lookup returns CDR1 ENHRY and CDR2 SYGVKD. The CDR3 nucleotides read TGTGCCATCAGTACCAGCGGGGGAGAAGAGACCCAGTACTTC. Its protein product is CAISTSGGEETQYF.

Ten or more counts support this clonotype. The rearrangement joins TRBV4-3 to TRBJ2-1; 7 nucleotides agree with TRBD2. Germline V CDR1 and CDR2: LGHNA, YSLEER. This CDR3 region has 17 residues. The V gene end was trimmed by 6 bases and the J gene end by 0 bases; junction bases not matched to a gene: 11. CDR3 amino acids: CASRYGGGISSYNEQFF. CDR3 coding DNA: TGCGCCAGCAGGTACGGCGGGGGTATAAGCTCCTACAATGAGCAGTTCTTC.

The gene calls are TRBV6-2 or TRBV6-3 and TRBJ2-7; TRBD1 matches at 9 bases. Germline-derived CDR1 and CDR2 are MNHEY and SVGEGT. Trimming cost V 5 bases and J 6 bases; bases outside gene matches: 11. The CDR3 is 15 residues long. The CDR3 bases are TGTGCCAGCAGTGGCCTTATTGGACAGGGGAGCGAGCAGTACTTC. Its translation: CASSGLIGQGSEQYF.

This clonotype was detected only a few times. The chain carries TRBV29-1 and TRBJ1-4; the D gene is possibly TRBD1 (6 bases). This CDR3 comprises 14 residues. V dropped 5 bases and J dropped 2 bases, with 12 bases sitting between them. Germline values: CDR1 SQVTM, CDR2 ANQGSEA. The CDR3 DNA sequence: TGCAGCGTTACCCAGCAGGGGACTAATGAAAAACTGTTTTTT. It translates to CSVTQQGTNEKLFF.

This clonotype was observed a few times. The J gene is TRBJ2-3, the V gene TRBV7-9; the D is unclear. The CDR3 consists of 13 residues. Germline V gene lookup returns CDR1 SEHNR and CDR2 FQNEAQ (reference sequence). V lost 4 bases and J 1 base, leaving 6 bases between the germline ends. The CDR3 DNA is TGTGCCAGCAGCTGGGATGGCACAGATACGCAGTATTTT. This encodes CASSWDGTDTQYF.

The CDR3 region is CSARGGGGAYEQYF. CDR3 in DNA: TGCAGTGCTAGAGGAGGCGGGGGGGCTTACGAGCAGTACTTC. J is TRBJ2-7 and V is TRBV20-1, with 9 bases identical to TRBD2. CDR3 size: 14 residues. V trimming: 1 base; J trimming: 4 bases; junction bases outside the gene matches: 5. Germline CDR1 reads DFQATT; CDR2 reads SNEGSKA (reference sequence).

This clonotype occurred a few times. The genes are TRBV20-1 and TRBJ1-5; D unresolved. CDR1 is DFQATT, CDR2 SNEGSKA, per germline (reference sequence). This CDR3 has 15 amino acids. V gave up 1 base and J gave up 0 bases, with 10 bases separating them. CDR3 residues: CSARGSGYSNQPQHF. The CDR3, as DNA: TGCAGTGCTAGAGGATCGGGATATAGCAATCAGCCCCAGCATTTT.

This clonotype was picked up a small number of times. J is TRBJ2-1 and V is TRBV20-1, with TRBD2 identical over 7 bases. CDR3 length: 16 amino acids. The germline gives CDR1 DFQATT, CDR2 SNEGSKA (reference sequence). V lost 3 bases and J lost 3; bases outside the gene matches: 11. The CDR3 region is CSASPPGTTFYNEQFF. The CDR3 DNA reads TGCAGTGCTAGTCCCCCCGGGACTACTTTCTACAATGAGCAGTTCTTC.

V usage is TRBV28 and J usage is TRBJ2-7, with 8 bases identical to TRBD2. Germline CDR1 reads MDHEN; CDR2 reads SYDVKM. V was clipped by 6 bases and J by 1 base; unmatched bases: 11. The CDR3 is made up of 16 amino acids. CDR3 sequence reads: CASSSVAGGGSYEQYF. CDR3 nucleotides: TGTGCCAGCAGCAGCGTTGCGGGGGGAGGATCCTACGAGCAGTACTTC.

This sequence joins TRBV29-1 and TRBJ1-1; D may be TRBD1 (5 bases). Germline lookup yields CDR1 SQVTM and CDR2 ANQGSEA. The CDR3 length is 11 residues. The germline V and J ends were trimmed by 6 bases and 4 bases, with 9 bases remaining between them. In DNA, the CDR3 is TGCAGCGTCGCAGGGTTCACTGAAGCTTTCTTT. Protein product: CSVAGFTEAFF.

This clonotype was seen at least ten times. This chain links TRBV4-1 with TRBJ1-5; the D gene is possibly TRBD1 (5 bases). The CDR3 consists of 15 residues. Trimming removed 0 bases at V and 9 bases at J, with 15 bases between. In germline, CDR1 is MGHRA, CDR2 YSYEKL. The DNA of the CDR3 is TGCGCCAGCAGCCAAGATGGCACAGGCCGAATGCCCCAGCATTTT. This encodes CASSQDGTGRMPQHF.

This clonotype was counted only a few times. This rearrangement joins TRBV4-3 to TRBJ2-2, with 11 bases identical to TRBD2. CDR1 is LGHNA, CDR2 YSLEER, per germline. There are 18 residues in the CDR3. Unmatched junction bases numbered 6, after V lost 2 bases and J lost 1 base. The CDR3 region is CASSQLAGGYWNTGELFF. The CDR3 bases are TGCGCCAGCAGCCAACTAGCGGGAGGCTACTGGAACACCGGGGAGCTGTTTTTT.

In this sample, this clonotype turned up a few times. This rearrangement joins TRBV18 to TRBJ1-5, with D perhaps TRBD1 (5 bases). The germline gives CDR1 KGHSH, CDR2 LQKENI. This CDR3 is 15 amino acids long. Trimming shortened V by 4 bases and J by 3 bases, and 13 bases separated the two germline ends. CDR3 DNA sequence: TGTGCCAGCTCACGGCCCGGGACGCTCAATCAGCCCCAGCATTTT. This encodes CASSRPGTLNQPQHF. The full variable domain, in which reference TRBV18 and TRBJ1-5 provide the parts outside the CDR3, is NAGVMQNPRHLVRRRGQEARLRCSPMKGHSHVYWYRQLPEEGLKFMVYLQKENIIDESGMPKERFSAEFPKEGPSILRIQQVVRGDSAAYFCASSRPGTLNQPQHFGDGTRLSIL.

This clonotype was found a few times. The chain recombines TRBV19 with TRBJ2-1; TRBD2 agrees at 8 bases. The germline gives CDR1 LNHDA, CDR2 SQIVND (reference sequence). The CDR3 covers 15 residues. V shed 3 bases and J 6 bases; nucleotides not matched to a gene: 7. The DNA for the CDR3 is TGTGCCAGTAGTATCGGCGGGACTAGGGGCAATGAGCAGTTCTTC. It codes for CASSIGGTRGNEQFF.

Many counts were recorded for this clonotype. The rearrangement links TRBV5-1 to TRBJ2-1; a possible D gene is TRBD2 (5 bases). The germline CDR1 and CDR2 sequences are SGHRS and YFSETQ. CDR3 length: 15 residues. Trimming pared 4 bases from V and 0 bases from J, leaving 11 bases between. As DNA, the CDR3 is TGCGCCAGCAGCCCCCTAGGGAGCTCCTACAATGAGCAGTTCTTC. Its translation is CASSPLGSSYNEQFF. Complete variable domain (other parts from reference TRBV5-1 and TRBJ2-1): KAGVTQTPRYLIKTRGQQVTLSCSPISGHRSVSWYQQTPGQGLQFLFEYFSETQRNKGNFPGRFSGRQFSNSRSEMNVSTLELGDSALYLCASSPLGSSYNEQFFGPGTRLTVL.